The 11 T cell receptor beta chains presented below share a single source sample, sequenced in a study of blood T cell repertoires in COVID-19. Repertoires were generated with immunoSEQ multiplex PCR, while TCRdb's copy carries only in-frame clones and drops some. This sample has about 89,000 clones, with 86% found just once. Sequencing input: peripheral blood. Source of these receptors: a man aged 80 or over with active or convalescent COVID-19.

The chain combines TRBV28 with TRBJ1-2; TRBD1 matches at 7 bases. The CDR3 covers 13 residues. Germline V CDR1 and CDR2: MDHEN, SYDVKM. After removal of 6 bases from V and 4 bases from J, the junction contained 5 bases not matched to a gene. CDR3 nucleotide sequence: TGTGCCAGCAGCGGACAGGTTGGCTATGGCTACACCTTC. This encodes CASSGQVGYGYTF.

This chain connects TRBV5-5 to TRBJ2-5; D may be TRBD1 (7 bases). CDR1 and CDR2 (germline): SGHKS, YYEKEE (reference sequence). Trimming stripped 2 bases from V and 5 bases from J, with 13 bases between. This CDR3 spans 14 amino acids. CDR3 sequence reads: CASSLTGAGETQYF. As DNA, the CDR3 is TGTGCCAGCAGCTTAACAGGGGCGGGGGAGACCCAGTACTTC.

The table lists this clone with a count of one. V and J are TRBV29-1 and TRBJ2-3; TRBD1 matches 7 bases. CDR3 size: 14 residues. Looked up from germline, CDR1 is SQVTM and CDR2 is ANQGSEA. Trimming removed 5 bases from V and 4 bases from J; junction bases left unmatched: 9. CDR3 amino acids: CSVQGTVGADTQYF. In DNA, the CDR3 is TGCAGCGTTCAAGGGACAGTAGGCGCAGATACGCAGTATTTT.

This clone has just a few counts. The chain carries TRBV28 and TRBJ2-1, with TRBD2 matching 12 bases. The junction had 6 bases not matched to a gene; V was cut back by 5 bases and J by 10 bases. The CDR3 runs 14 residues. CDR1 is MDHEN, CDR2 SYDVKM, per germline. As DNA, the CDR3 is TGTGCCAGCAGTGCTAGCGGGAGGGCCCGGGAGCAGTTCTTC. Protein sequence: CASSASGRAREQFF.

The CDR3 sequence is CASSEGRGGSGNQPQHF. The CDR3 nucleotides are TGTGCCAGCAGTGAGGGTCGGGGGGGCTCCGGCAATCAGCCCCAGCATTTT. The rearrangement uses TRBV2 and TRBJ1-5, with a weak D call TRBD1 (6 bases). V was clipped by 3 bases and J by 2 bases, with 17 bases between them. CDR1 and CDR2 from the germline V gene are SNHLY and FYNNEI. The CDR3 has 17 amino acids.

This clone has only a few counts. This rearrangement joins TRBV19 to TRBJ1-5; D gene uncertain. V was trimmed by 6 bases and J by 4 bases, leaving 10 bases between them. The CDR3 spans 13 residues. CDR1 is LNHDA, CDR2 SQIVND, per germline (reference sequence). The CDR3 DNA reads TGTGCCAGTAGCCAGACGGAGAATCAGCCCCAGCATTTT. It specifies CASSQTENQPQHF. Looking up the rest from reference TRBV19 and TRBJ1-5 gives the full variable domain: DGGITQSPKYLFRKEGQNVTLSCEQNLNHDAMYWYRQDPGQGLRLIYYSQIVNDFQKGDIAEGYSVSREKKESFPLTVTSAQKNPTAFYLCASSQTENQPQHFGDGTRLSIL.

This clone was found once. V and J are TRBV5-6 and TRBJ1-3; 9 bases align to TRBD1. Germline V gives CDR1 SGHDT, CDR2 YYEEEE. V lost 3 bases to trimming and J lost 4 bases; unmatched junction nucleotides: 2. This CDR3 spans 14 amino acids. Here the CDR3 DNA reads TGTGCCAGCAGCTGGGACAGGGACGGAAACACCATATATTTT. Amino acid sequence: CASSWDRDGNTIYF.

This chain connects TRBV5-1 to TRBJ2-2, with 7 positions matching TRBD1. CDR1 and CDR2 (germline): SGHRS, YFSETQ. J gave up 0 bases and V 5 bases, and 10 bases lay outside the gene matches. The CDR3 has 17 residues. The DNA of the CDR3 is TGCGCCAGCAGAAAGGGGGCGATTTCGGCGAACACCGGGGAGCTGTTTTTT. This codes for CASRKGAISANTGELFF.

Of note for this clone: This CDR3 is also generated by other DNA sequences in the sample. The J gene is TRBJ1-1, the V gene TRBV5-4; 9 nucleotides align to TRBD1. From germline, CDR1 is SGHNT and CDR2 YYREEE (reference sequence). This CDR3 comprises 15 residues. Trimming removed 3 bases from V and 4 bases from J; junction bases left unmatched: 7. Written as DNA, the CDR3 is TGTGCCAGCAGCTCTCCGGGACAGGGAGGCACTGAAGCTTTCTTT. This gives the protein CASSSPGQGGTEAFF.

V gene TRBV27 combines with J gene TRBJ2-1; the match to TRBD2 covers 7 bases. The CDR3 runs 15 residues. CDR1 and CDR2 (germline): MNHEY, SMNVEV (reference sequence). Unmatched junction bases numbered 13, after V lost 7 bases and J lost 7 bases. Here the CDR3 reads CASKWGTIGLNEQFF. For the CDR3, the DNA is TGTGCCAGCAAGTGGGGGACTATAGGTCTGAATGAGCAGTTCTTC.

The chain employs TRBV4-3 and TRBJ2-3; 13 nucleotides match TRBD2. The CDR3 covers 16 residues. V shed 0 bases, J shed 15 bases, and the junction held 12 bases outside the gene matches. Germline CDR1 and CDR2: LGHNA and YSLEER. The chain's CDR3 is CASSQDQRTSGSLNYF. DNA for the CDR3: TGCGCCAGCAGCCAAGATCAAAGGACTAGCGGGAGCCTCAACTATTTT.